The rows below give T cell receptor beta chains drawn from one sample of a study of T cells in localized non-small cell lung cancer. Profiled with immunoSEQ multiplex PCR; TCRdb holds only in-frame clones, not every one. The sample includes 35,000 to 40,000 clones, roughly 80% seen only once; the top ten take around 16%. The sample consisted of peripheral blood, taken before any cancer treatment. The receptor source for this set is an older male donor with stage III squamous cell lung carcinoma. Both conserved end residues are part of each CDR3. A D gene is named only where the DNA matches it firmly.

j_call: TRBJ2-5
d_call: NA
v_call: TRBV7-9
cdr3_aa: CASSSPGFGATQYF
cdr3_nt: TGTGCCAGCAGCTCACCTGGTTTCGGGGCGACCCAGTACTTC

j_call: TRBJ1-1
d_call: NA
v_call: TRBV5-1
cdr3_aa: CASSLQESGEAFF
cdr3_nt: TGCGCCAGCAGCTTACAGGAATCCGGTGAAGCTTTCTTT

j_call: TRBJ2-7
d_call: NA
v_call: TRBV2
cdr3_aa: CASSEQAYSYEQYF
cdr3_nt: TGTGCCAGCAGTGAACAGGCCTACTCCTACGAGCAGTACTTC

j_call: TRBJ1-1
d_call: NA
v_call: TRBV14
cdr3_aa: CASSLYRETEAFF
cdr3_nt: TGTGCCAGCAGCCTATACAGGGAGACTGAAGCTTTCTTT

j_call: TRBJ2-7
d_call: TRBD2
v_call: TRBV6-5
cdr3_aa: CASSGSGGYEQYF
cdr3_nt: TGTGCCAGTAGTGGGTCGGGAGGCTACGAGCAGTACTTC

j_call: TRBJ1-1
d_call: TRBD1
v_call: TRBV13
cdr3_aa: CASSFGTGDTEAFF
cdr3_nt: TGTGCCAGCAGCTTCGGGACAGGGGATACTGAAGCTTTCTTT

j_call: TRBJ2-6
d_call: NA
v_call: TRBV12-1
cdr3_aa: CASSGHIIGQSRANVLTF
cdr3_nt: TGTGCCAGCAGCGGGCATATTATAGGACAAAGTCGGGCCAACGTCCTGACTTTC

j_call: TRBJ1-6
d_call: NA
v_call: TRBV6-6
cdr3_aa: CASSYERADNSPLHF
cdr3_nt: TGTGCCAGCAGTTACGAAAGGGCCGATAATTCACCCCTCCACTTT

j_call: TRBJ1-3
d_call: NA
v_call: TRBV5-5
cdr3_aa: CASSVDSYGNTIYF
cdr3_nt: TGTGCCAGCAGCGTTGACAGCTATGGAAACACCATATATTTT

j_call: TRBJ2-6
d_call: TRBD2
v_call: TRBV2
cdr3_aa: CASMKGLAFPGANVLTF
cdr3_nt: TGTGCCAGCATGAAAGGACTAGCGTTCCCTGGGGCCAACGTCCTGACTTTC